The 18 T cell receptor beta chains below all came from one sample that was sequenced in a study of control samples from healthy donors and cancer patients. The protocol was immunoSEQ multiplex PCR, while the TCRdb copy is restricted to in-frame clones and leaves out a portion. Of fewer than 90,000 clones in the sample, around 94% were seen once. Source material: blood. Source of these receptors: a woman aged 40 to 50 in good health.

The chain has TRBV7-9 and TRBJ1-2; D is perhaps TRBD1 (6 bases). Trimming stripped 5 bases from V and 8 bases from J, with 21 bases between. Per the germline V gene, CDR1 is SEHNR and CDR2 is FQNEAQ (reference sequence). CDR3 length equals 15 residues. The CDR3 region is CASSNRTEWVKGYTF. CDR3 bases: TGTGCCAGCAGCAATCGGACAGAGTGGGTAAAGGGCTACACCTTC.

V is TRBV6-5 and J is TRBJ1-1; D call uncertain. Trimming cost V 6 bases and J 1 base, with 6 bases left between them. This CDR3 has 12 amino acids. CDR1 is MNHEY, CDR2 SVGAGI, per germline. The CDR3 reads CASRRWNTEAFF. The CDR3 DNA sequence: TGTGCCAGCAGAAGGTGGAACACTGAAGCTTTCTTT.

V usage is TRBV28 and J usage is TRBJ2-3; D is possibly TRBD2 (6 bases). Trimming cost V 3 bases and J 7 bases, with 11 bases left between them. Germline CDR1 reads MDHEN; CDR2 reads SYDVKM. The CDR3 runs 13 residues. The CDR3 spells CASSFPGVHTQYF. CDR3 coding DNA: TGTGCCAGCAGTTTCCCGGGGGTCCATACGCAGTATTTT.

DNA for the CDR3: TGTGCCAGCAGCCAAGGTCCAGACGTCAATCAGCCCCAGCATTTT. Its protein product is CASSQGPDVNQPQHF. The genes are TRBV3-1 (or the pseudogene TRBV3-2) and TRBJ1-5; D remains unclear. This CDR3 has 15 residues. The V gene's germline CDR1 is LGHDT and CDR2 YNNKEL (reference sequence). Deletions cut 1 base from V and 3 bases from J, with 10 bases between.

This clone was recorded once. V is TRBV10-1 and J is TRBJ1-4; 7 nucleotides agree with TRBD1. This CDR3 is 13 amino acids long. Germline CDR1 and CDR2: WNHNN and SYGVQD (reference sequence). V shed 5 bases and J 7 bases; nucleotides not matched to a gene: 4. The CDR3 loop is CASSWTGSEKLFF. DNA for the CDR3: TGCGCCAGCAGTTGGACAGGATCTGAAAAACTGTTTTTT.

CDR3 nucleotides: TGTGCCAGCAGCTCACAGAACACCGCTTATGGCTACACCTTC. Its protein is CASSSQNTAYGYTF. The V gene is TRBV11-1, the J gene TRBJ1-2; D gene ambiguous. Germline CDR1 is SGHAT and CDR2 is FQDESV (reference sequence). V was shortened by 4 bases and J by 5 bases, with 14 bases between the two germline ends. The CDR3 covers 14 residues.

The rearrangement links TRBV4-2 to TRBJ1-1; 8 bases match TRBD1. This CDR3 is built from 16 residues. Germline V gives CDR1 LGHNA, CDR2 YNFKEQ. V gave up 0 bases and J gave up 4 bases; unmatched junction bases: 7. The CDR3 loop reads CASSQESGTGSTEAFF. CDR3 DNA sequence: TGTGCCAGCAGCCAAGAAAGCGGGACAGGAAGCACTGAAGCTTTCTTT.

In nucleotides, the CDR3 is TGTGCCAGCAGCCGTCAGGGAGGGTCTGAAGCTTTCTTT. This translates into CASSRQGGSEAFF. The V call is TRBV6-5, the J call TRBJ1-1; D might be TRBD1 (5 bases). The germline gives CDR1 MNHEY, CDR2 SVGAGI. The CDR3 totals 13 residues. V lost 6 bases to trimming and J lost 6 bases, with 14 bases between them.

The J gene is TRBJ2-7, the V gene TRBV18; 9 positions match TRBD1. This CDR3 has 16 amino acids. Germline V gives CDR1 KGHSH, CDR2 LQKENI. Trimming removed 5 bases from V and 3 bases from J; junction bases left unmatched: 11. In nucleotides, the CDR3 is TGTGCCAGCTCAACCAACAGGGGGCTAACTAACTACGAGCAGTACTTC. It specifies CASSTNRGLTNYEQYF.

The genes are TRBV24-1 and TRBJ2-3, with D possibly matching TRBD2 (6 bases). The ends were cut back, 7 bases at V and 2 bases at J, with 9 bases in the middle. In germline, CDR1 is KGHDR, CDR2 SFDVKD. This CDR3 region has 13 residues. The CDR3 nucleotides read TGTGCCACCAGCGGGGGAGTCACAGATACGCAGTATTTT. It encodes CATSGGVTDTQYF.

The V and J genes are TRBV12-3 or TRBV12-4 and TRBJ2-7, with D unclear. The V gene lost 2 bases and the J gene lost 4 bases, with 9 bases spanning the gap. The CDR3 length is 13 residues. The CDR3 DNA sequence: TGTGCCAGCAGTTTAACCAGGAAGTACGAGCAGTACTTC. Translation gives CASSLTRKYEQYF.

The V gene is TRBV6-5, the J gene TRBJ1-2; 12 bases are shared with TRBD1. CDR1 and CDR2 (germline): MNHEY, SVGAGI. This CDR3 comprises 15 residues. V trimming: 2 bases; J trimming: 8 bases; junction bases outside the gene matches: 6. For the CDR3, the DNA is TGTGCCAGCAGTTACAGTGGGACAGGGGGCGAAGGCTACACCTTC. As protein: CASSYSGTGGEGYTF.

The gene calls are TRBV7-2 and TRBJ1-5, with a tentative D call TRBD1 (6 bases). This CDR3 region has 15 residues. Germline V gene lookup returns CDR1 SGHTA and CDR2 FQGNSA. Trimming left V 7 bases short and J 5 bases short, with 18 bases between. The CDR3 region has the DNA TGTGCCAGCACCCCACCGGGGGGGCGGGATCAGCCCCAGCATTTT. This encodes CASTPPGGRDQPQHF.

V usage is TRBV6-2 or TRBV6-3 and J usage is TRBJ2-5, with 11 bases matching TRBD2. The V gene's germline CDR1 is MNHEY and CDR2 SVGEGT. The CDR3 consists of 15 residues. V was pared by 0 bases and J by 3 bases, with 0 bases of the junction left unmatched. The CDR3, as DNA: TGTGCCAGCAGTTACTCTAGCGGGGGGGAAGAGACCCAGTACTTC. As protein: CASSYSSGGEETQYF.

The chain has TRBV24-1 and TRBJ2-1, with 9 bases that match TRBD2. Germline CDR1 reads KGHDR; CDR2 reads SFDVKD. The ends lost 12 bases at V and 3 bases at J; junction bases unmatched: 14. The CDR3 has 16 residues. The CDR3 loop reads CAAAGAWTSDYNEQFF. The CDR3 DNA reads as TGTGCCGCCGCAGGGGCATGGACTAGCGACTACAATGAGCAGTTCTTC.

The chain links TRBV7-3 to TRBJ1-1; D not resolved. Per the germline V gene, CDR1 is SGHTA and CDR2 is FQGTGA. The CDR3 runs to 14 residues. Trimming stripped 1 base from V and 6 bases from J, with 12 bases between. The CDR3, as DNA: TGTGCCAGCAGCTTAATGCCGGGAAGTTCTGAAGCTTTCTTT. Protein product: CASSLMPGSSEAFF.

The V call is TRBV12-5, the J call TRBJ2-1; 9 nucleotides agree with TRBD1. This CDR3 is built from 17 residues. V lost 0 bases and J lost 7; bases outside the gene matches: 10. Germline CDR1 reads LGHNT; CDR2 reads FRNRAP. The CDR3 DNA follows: TGTGCTAGTGGTTTGGTTATAGGGACAGGGTATGGAAATGAGCAGTTCTTC. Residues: CASGLVIGTGYGNEQFF. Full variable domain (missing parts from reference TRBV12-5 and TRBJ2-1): DARVTQTPRHKVTEMGQEVTMRCQPILGHNTVFWYRQTMMQGLELLAYFRNRAPLDDSGMPKDRFSAEMPDATLATLKIQPSEPRDSAVYFCASGLVIGTGYGNEQFFGPGTRLTVL.

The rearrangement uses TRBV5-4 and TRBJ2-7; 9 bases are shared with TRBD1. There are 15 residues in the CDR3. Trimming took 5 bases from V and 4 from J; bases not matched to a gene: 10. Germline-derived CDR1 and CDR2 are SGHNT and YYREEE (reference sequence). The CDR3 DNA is TGTGCCAGCAGTTCCCTCCGGGACAGGGCTTACGAGCAGTACTTC. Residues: CASSSLRDRAYEQYF.